A single sample gave rise to the 32 T cell receptor beta chains below, sequenced in a study of shared clonotypes between healthy human individuals. Measured with immunoSEQ multiplex PCR; TCRdb has only the in-frame clones, and not every one. The sample has roughly 1.4 million clones; 98% to 99% are singletons. The material sequenced was naive CD4+ T cells sorted from blood. This sample's subset: CD45RA+ positively selected. The source of these receptors is a man aged 25 to 40 in good health.

J is TRBJ2-2 and V is TRBV5-4; D perhaps matches TRBD1 (6 bases). Germline V gives CDR1 SGHNT, CDR2 YYREEE (reference sequence). V was shortened by 4 bases and J by 1 base, with 11 bases between the two germline ends. The CDR3 contains 15 residues. CDR3 sequence: CASSIKTGNTGELFF. DNA of the CDR3: TGTGCCAGCAGCATTAAGACAGGGAACACCGGGGAGCTGTTTTTT.

DNA for the CDR3: TGTGCCAGCAGCGCACGGGGGTCGTTAGCGGGGTACACCGGGGAGCTGTTTTTT. Translating gives CASSARGSLAGYTGELFF. The gene calls are TRBV5-4 and TRBJ2-2; the match to TRBD2 covers 8 bases. The CDR3 runs to 18 residues. Germline CDR1 is SGHNT and CDR2 is YYREEE (reference sequence). Germline trimming cut 4 bases from V and 3 bases from J; bases unmatched to any gene: 14.

The chain links TRBV19 to TRBJ2-7; a possible D gene is TRBD1 (5 bases). The CDR3 extends over 13 amino acids. CDR1 and CDR2 from the germline V gene are LNHDA and SQIVND (reference sequence). Trimming removed 5 bases from V and 3 bases from J, with 11 bases in between. The CDR3 reads CASSGQGDYEQYF. CDR3 coding DNA: TGTGCCAGTAGTGGGCAGGGCGACTACGAGCAGTACTTC.

This rearrangement joins TRBV29-1 to TRBJ1-2; no reliable D call. CDR1 and CDR2 from the germline V gene are SQVTM and ANQGSEA. The V end was cut by 2 bases, the J end by 3 bases, with 10 bases between. This CDR3 has 13 residues. The CDR3 coding sequence is TGCAGCGTTGAATTAGGTAACCACTATGGCTACACCTTC. Its translation: CSVELGNHYGYTF.

The chain carries TRBV5-8 and TRBJ1-5; 7 bases fit TRBD1. Germline lookup yields CDR1 SGHTS and CDR2 YDEGEE. The CDR3 is 16 amino acids. After removal of 0 bases from V and 5 bases from J, the junction contained 8 bases not matched to a gene. The CDR3 loop reads CASSLGDSPLDQPQHF. In DNA form, the CDR3 reads TGTGCCAGCAGCTTGGGGGACAGCCCCCTGGATCAGCCCCAGCATTTT.

The J gene is TRBJ2-3, the V gene TRBV5-1; the match to TRBD2 covers 12 bases. J gave up 4 bases and V 4 bases, and 7 bases lay outside the gene matches. Looked up from germline, CDR1 is SGHRS and CDR2 is YFSETQ. The CDR3 covers 16 residues. In nucleotides, the CDR3 is TGCGCCAGCAGCCCCCCTAGCGGGAGGGCGGCAGATACGCAGTATTTT. It yields the protein CASSPPSGRAADTQYF.

The chain has TRBV7-8 and TRBJ2-7, with D unresolved. CDR1 is SGHVS, CDR2 FQNEAQ, per germline. With 4 bases removed from V and 4 bases from J, the gap between germline ends came to 11 bases. This CDR3 contains 13 residues. For the CDR3, the DNA is TGTGCCAGCAGCTCCTACCTGGGGTACGAGCAGTACTTC. Protein sequence: CASSSYLGYEQYF. Combining the CDR3 with reference TRBV7-8 and TRBJ2-7 gives the whole variable domain GAGVSQSPRYKVAKRGQDVALRCDPISGHVSLFWYQQALGQGPEFLTYFQNEAQLDKSGLPSDRFFAERPEGSVSTLKIQRTQQEDSAVYLCASSSYLGYEQYFGPGTRLTVT.

Note on this clone: The identical CDR3 is also encoded by other nucleotide sequences in the sample. The chain uses TRBV19 and TRBJ1-2; possibly TRBD1 for D (5 bases). CDR3 length: 13 amino acids. V was clipped by 5 bases and J by 2 bases, with 9 bases between them. Looked up from germline, CDR1 is LNHDA and CDR2 is SQIVND (reference sequence). CDR3 loop: CASSPQGNYGYTF. CDR3 bases: TGTGCCAGTAGTCCCCAGGGAAACTATGGCTACACCTTC.

The chain carries TRBV10-3 and TRBJ1-2, with TRBD1 identical over 8 bases. Germline V gene sequence: CDR1 ENHRY, CDR2 SYGVKD. This CDR3 has 15 amino acids. V lost 7 bases and J lost 0; bases outside the gene matches: 7. The DNA for the CDR3 is TGTGCCATCACCAGGGACAGGATGCCTAACTATGGCTACACCTTC. It translates to CAITRDRMPNYGYTF.

This chain connects TRBV7-2 to TRBJ2-5, with 9 bases fitting TRBD1. The junction had 8 bases not matched to a gene; V was cut back by 5 bases and J by 4 bases. Germline values: CDR1 SGHTA, CDR2 FQGNSA. There are 15 residues in the CDR3. CDR3 in DNA: TGTGCCAGCAGCGTTAGGACAGGGGTTGGAGAGACCCAGTACTTC. Protein sequence: CASSVRTGVGETQYF. Drawing the rest from reference TRBV7-2 and TRBJ2-5, the complete variable domain is GAGVSQSPSNKVTEKGKDVELRCDPISGHTALYWYRQSLGQGLEFLIYFQGNSAPDKSGLPSDRFSAERTGGSVSTLTIQRTQQEDSAVYLCASSVRTGVGETQYFGPGTRLLVL.

This sequence joins TRBV4-2 and TRBJ2-2; D gene unclear. CDR1 LGHNA and CDR2 YNFKEQ come from the germline V gene. Trimming took off 0 bases at V and 3 bases at J, with 5 bases between the two ends. The CDR3 has 14 residues. The CDR3 DNA is TGTGCCAGCAGCCAAGATACGGACACCGGGGAGCTGTTTTTT. The encoded protein is CASSQDTDTGELFF.

The chain combines TRBV11-3 with TRBJ2-7; a possible D gene is TRBD1 (6 bases). The CDR3 totals 17 residues. Trimming stripped 7 bases from V and 3 bases from J, with 25 bases between. Germline V gives CDR1 SGHNT, CDR2 YENEEA. The CDR3 DNA follows: TGTGCCAGCACAAGTTACAGGGCCGAAGAAGAATACTACGAGCAGTACTTC. It is translated as CASTSYRAEEEYYEQYF.

In its sample, this clone was seen once. The chain carries TRBV25-1 and TRBJ2-7, with unresolved D. Trimming removed 7 bases at V and 2 bases at J, with 9 bases between. This CDR3 comprises 12 residues. In germline, CDR1 is MGHDK, CDR2 SYGVNS. Here the CDR3 DNA reads TGTGCCAGCATGGGGATCCCCTACGAGCAGTACTTC. It encodes CASMGIPYEQYF.

V gene TRBV5-1 combines with J gene TRBJ2-7; D possibly corresponds to TRBD2 (5 bases). V dropped 2 bases and J dropped 2 bases, with 14 bases sitting between them. The germline V gene encodes CDR1 SGHRS and CDR2 YFSETQ. The CDR3 sequence is 15 residues long. Here the CDR3 reads CASSFSGSSPYEQYF. The CDR3 DNA sequence: TGCGCCAGCAGCTTTTCTGGGAGTTCACCCTACGAGCAGTACTTC.

The J gene is TRBJ2-7, the V gene TRBV5-4; 15 positions match TRBD2. The CDR3 sequence is 15 residues long. Germline CDR1 reads SGHNT; CDR2 reads YYREEE (reference sequence). J gave up 4 bases and V 3 bases, and 2 bases lay outside the gene matches. The CDR3 here is CASSSGLAGGYEQYF. CDR3 coding DNA: TGTGCCAGCAGCTCGGGACTAGCGGGAGGATACGAGCAGTACTTC.

V usage is TRBV2 and J usage is TRBJ2-2, with D perhaps matching TRBD1 (6 bases). CDR1 is SNHLY and CDR2 is FYNNEI in the germline V gene. Trimming removed 5 bases from V and 1 base from J, with 8 bases in between. The length of the CDR3 is 14 residues. CDR3 loop: CASSKGGNTGELFF. The CDR3 nucleotides read TGTGCCAGCAGTAAAGGGGGGAACACCGGGGAGCTGTTTTTT.

This sequence joins TRBV18 and TRBJ1-1, with D perhaps TRBD1 (5 bases). The CDR3 contains 12 residues. CDR1 and CDR2 from the germline V gene are KGHSH and LQKENI. Deletions cut 2 bases from V and 7 bases from J, with 8 bases between. CDR3 residues: CASSPTGREAFF. Written as DNA, the CDR3 is TGTGCCAGCTCACCAACGGGGCGTGAAGCTTTCTTT. The whole variable domain, remainder taken from reference TRBV18 and TRBJ1-1, is NAGVMQNPRHLVRRRGQEARLRCSPMKGHSHVYWYRQLPEEGLKFMVYLQKENIIDESGMPKERFSAEFPKEGPSILRIQQVVRGDSAAYFCASSPTGREAFFGQGTRLTVV.

This clone was counted a single time. The chain recombines TRBV5-4 with TRBJ2-5, with D possibly matching TRBD1 (6 bases). The V gene lost 3 bases and the J gene lost 5 bases, with 17 bases spanning the gap. From germline, CDR1 is SGHNT and CDR2 YYREEE (reference sequence). CDR3 length equals 15 residues. The CDR3 nucleotides read TGTGCCAGCAGCTCCCCCCACAGGGATAGGGAGACCCAGTACTTC. This sequence encodes CASSSPHRDRETQYF.

The rearrangement links TRBV11-2 to TRBJ2-1, with a tentative D call TRBD2 (5 bases). CDR1 SGHAT and CDR2 FQNNGV come from the germline V gene. CDR3 length: 13 amino acids. V lost 5 bases to trimming and J lost 7 bases, with 12 bases between them. In DNA, the CDR3 is TGTGCCAGCAGCCCAATCCGGGGTAATGAGCAGTTCTTC. It translates to CASSPIRGNEQFF.

The J gene is TRBJ2-7, the V gene TRBV5-1, with no clear D. The CDR3 has 14 amino acids. Germline CDR1 and CDR2: SGHRS and YFSETQ. V was shortened by 2 bases and J by 2 bases, with 11 bases between the two germline ends. The CDR3 here is CASSFVADPYEQYF. For the CDR3, the DNA is TGCGCCAGCAGCTTCGTCGCGGACCCCTACGAGCAGTACTTC.

This clone came up once. V is TRBV29-1 and J is TRBJ2-7; TRBD2 aligns across 11 bases. V lost 7 bases to trimming and J lost 9 bases; unmatched junction nucleotides: 11. The CDR3 consists of 13 residues. CDR1 and CDR2 (germline): SQVTM, ANQGSEA. The DNA of the CDR3 is TGCAGCGCCGAGTGGCTAGCGGGAGGCGGGCAGTACTTC. Translation gives CSAEWLAGGGQYF.

This chain links TRBV19 with TRBJ2-1; 7 nucleotides agree with TRBD1. J lost 5 bases, V lost 9 bases, and 13 bases had no gene match. Germline V CDR1 and CDR2: LNHDA, SQIVND (reference sequence). This CDR3 spans 15 amino acids. Written as DNA, the CDR3 is TGTGCCAGCAGACCCCGACAGGGACCCCACAATGAGCAGTTCTTC. It translates to CASRPRQGPHNEQFF.

The chain employs TRBV28 and TRBJ2-7; D call uncertain. Germline CDR1 and CDR2: MDHEN and SYDVKM. V lost 6 bases and J lost 6, with 15 bases in between. The CDR3 has 13 residues. The CDR3 coding sequence is TGTGCCAGCAGGGGCGACCGGTACGGCGAGCAGTACTTC. Translation gives CASRGDRYGEQYF.

This clone was observed a single time. The chain couples TRBV27 to TRBJ2-7, with 11 bases that match TRBD2. This CDR3 is 14 amino acids long. The germline CDR1 and CDR2 sequences are MNHEY and SMNVEV (reference sequence). Losses at the gene ends were 8 bases for V and 0 bases for J; bases not matched to a gene: 3. The CDR3 region has the DNA TGTGCCAGCGCAGGGACTAGCGGCTCCTACGAGCAGTACTTC. It encodes CASAGTSGSYEQYF.

The chain uses TRBV29-1 and TRBJ2-7, with D hard to call. Trimming removed 8 bases from V and 4 bases from J, with 12 bases in between. This CDR3 is 11 amino acids long. Germline V lookup: CDR1 SQVTM, CDR2 ANQGSEA. This chain's CDR3 is CSTGEVYEQYF. CDR3 nucleotides: TGCAGCACTGGGGAAGTTTACGAGCAGTACTTC.

The chain couples TRBV18 to TRBJ2-1; D remains ambiguous. Germline CDR1 KGHSH, CDR2 LQKENI. V was clipped by 2 bases and J by 7 bases, with 21 bases between them. The CDR3 is 17 amino acids. CDR3 sequence: CASSPFQAATSRNEQFF. CDR3 DNA: TGTGCCAGCTCACCATTCCAGGCGGCCACATCGAGGAATGAGCAGTTCTTC.

This chain links TRBV5-6 with TRBJ2-5, with unresolved D. V gave up 0 bases and J gave up 5 bases, with 17 bases separating them. The CDR3 is 16 amino acids. Germline values: CDR1 SGHDT, CDR2 YYEEEE. CDR3 DNA sequence: TGTGCCAGCAGCTTGGTTGCAGCGCGAAAACGGGAGACCCAGTACTTC. Translated: CASSLVAARKRETQYF.

The chain is built from TRBV2 and TRBJ2-5; 8 bases line up with TRBD2. CDR1 is SNHLY and CDR2 is FYNNEI in the germline V gene. J was trimmed by 2 bases and V by 6 bases; bases with no gene match: 2. The CDR3 has 13 amino acids. The CDR3 region has the DNA TGTGCCAGCAGCGGGAGGGAGCAAGAGACCCAGTACTTC. Its protein is CASSGREQETQYF.

CDR3 sequence reads: CASSSRQGAVAYEQYF. The CDR3 DNA is TGTGCCAGCAGTTCCAGACAGGGGGCAGTAGCCTACGAGCAGTACTTC. This sequence joins TRBV27 and TRBJ2-7; 10 bases match TRBD1. The germline V gene encodes CDR1 MNHEY and CDR2 SMNVEV (reference sequence). Trimming removed 4 bases from V and 2 bases from J; junction bases left unmatched: 8. The length of the CDR3 is 16 residues.

V is TRBV18 and J is TRBJ2-3; TRBD1 might be the D (6 bases). This CDR3 has 15 residues. V lost 1 base and J 6 bases, leaving 14 bases between the germline ends. The germline CDR1 and CDR2 sequences are KGHSH and LQKENI. CDR3 sequence: CASSPRRPQGDTQYF. CDR3 DNA sequence: TGTGCCAGCTCACCACGGAGACCTCAGGGGGATACGCAGTATTTT.

This chain connects TRBV9 to TRBJ2-7; 7 bases line up with TRBD2. V lost 2 bases and J lost 4; bases outside the gene matches: 9. CDR3 length: 15 amino acids. The germline gives CDR1 SGDLS, CDR2 YYNGEE. This CDR3 is CASSVSAGVTYEQYF. In DNA form, the CDR3 reads TGTGCCAGCAGCGTCTCTGCGGGAGTTACTTACGAGCAGTACTTC.

The chain employs TRBV27 and TRBJ2-3; 10 bases line up with TRBD2. Germline V lookup: CDR1 MNHEY, CDR2 SMNVEV (reference sequence). This CDR3 is 19 amino acids long. V dropped 6 bases and J dropped 2; count of bases not matched to a gene: 17. CDR3 coding DNA: TGTGCCAGCAGCCCTCGGGGATCTCTAGCGGGAGTATTCACAGATACGCAGTATTTT. Its protein product is CASSPRGSLAGVFTDTQYF.